The subject of this entry is one T cell receptor beta chain. The antigen is undetermined. The donors were part of the validation cohort, which consisted of about 120 subjects and was separate from the first cohort of under 850 subjects. Data came from immunoSEQ multiplex PCR; TCRdb stores just in-frame clones and leaves some out. The table has around 300,000 clones, 80% to 90% seen once. This sample was taken from a study of cytomegalovirus exposure and HLA in healthy donors. Study context: Per a later analysis, the 666 first-cohort and some 130 validation repertoires shared one platform.

Study-wide results and caveats: Rare sequences made up most TCRs, while some public TCRs were found in many donors.

The sample was PBMCs. The TCR was taken from a woman under 30 in good health and CMV-seronegative.

CDR3 in DNA: TGTGCCAGCTCACCACCGGAGCAGGAGCAGGGCTATGGCTACACCTTC. Protein product: CASSPPEQEQGYGYTF. The rearrangement uses TRBV18 and TRBJ1-2, with a weak D call TRBD1 (5 bases). Trimming pared 0 bases from V and 4 bases from J, leaving 15 bases between. Germline-derived CDR1 and CDR2 are KGHSH and LQKENI. CDR3 length: 16 amino acids. Supplemented by reference TRBV18 and TRBJ1-2, the full variable domain reads NAGVMQNPRHLVRRRGQEARLRCSPMKGHSHVYWYRQLPEEGLKFMVYLQKENIIDESGMPKERFSAEFPKEGPSILRIQQVVRGDSAAYFCASSPPEQEQGYGYTFGSGTRLTVV.